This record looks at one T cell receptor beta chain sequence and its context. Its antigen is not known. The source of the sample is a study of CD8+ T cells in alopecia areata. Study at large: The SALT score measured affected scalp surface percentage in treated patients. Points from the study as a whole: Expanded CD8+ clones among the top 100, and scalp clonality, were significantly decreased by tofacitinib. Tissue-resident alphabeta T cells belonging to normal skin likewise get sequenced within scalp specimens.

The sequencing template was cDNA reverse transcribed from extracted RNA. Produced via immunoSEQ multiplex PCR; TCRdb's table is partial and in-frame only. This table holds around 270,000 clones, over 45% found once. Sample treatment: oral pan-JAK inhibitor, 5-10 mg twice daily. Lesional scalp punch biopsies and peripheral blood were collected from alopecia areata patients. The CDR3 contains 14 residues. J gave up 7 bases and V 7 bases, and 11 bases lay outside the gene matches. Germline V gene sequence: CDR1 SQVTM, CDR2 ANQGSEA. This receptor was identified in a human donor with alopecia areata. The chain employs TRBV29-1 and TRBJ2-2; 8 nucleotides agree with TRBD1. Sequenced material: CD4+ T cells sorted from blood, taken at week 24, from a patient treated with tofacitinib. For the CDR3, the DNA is TGCAGCGGACTGGTGGGCAGGGGGCTCGGGGAGCTGTTTTTT. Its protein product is CSGLVGRGLGELFF.